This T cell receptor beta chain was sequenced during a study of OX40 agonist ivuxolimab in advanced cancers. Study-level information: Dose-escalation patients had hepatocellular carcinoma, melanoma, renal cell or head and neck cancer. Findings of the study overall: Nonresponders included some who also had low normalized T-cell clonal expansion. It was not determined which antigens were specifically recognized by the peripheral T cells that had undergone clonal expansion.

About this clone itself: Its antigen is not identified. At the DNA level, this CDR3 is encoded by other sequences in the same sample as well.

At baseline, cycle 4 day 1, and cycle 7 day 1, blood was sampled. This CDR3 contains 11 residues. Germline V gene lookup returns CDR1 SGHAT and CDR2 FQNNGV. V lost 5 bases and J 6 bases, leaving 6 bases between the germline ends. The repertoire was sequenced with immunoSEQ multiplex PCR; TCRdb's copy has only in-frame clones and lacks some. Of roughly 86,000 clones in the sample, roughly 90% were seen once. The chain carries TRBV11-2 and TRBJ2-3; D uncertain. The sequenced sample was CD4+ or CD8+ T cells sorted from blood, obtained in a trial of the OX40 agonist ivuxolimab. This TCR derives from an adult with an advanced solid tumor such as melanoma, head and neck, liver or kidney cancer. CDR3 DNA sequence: TGTGCCAGCAGCCTCGGCGATACGCAGTATTTT. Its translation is CASSLGDTQYF.